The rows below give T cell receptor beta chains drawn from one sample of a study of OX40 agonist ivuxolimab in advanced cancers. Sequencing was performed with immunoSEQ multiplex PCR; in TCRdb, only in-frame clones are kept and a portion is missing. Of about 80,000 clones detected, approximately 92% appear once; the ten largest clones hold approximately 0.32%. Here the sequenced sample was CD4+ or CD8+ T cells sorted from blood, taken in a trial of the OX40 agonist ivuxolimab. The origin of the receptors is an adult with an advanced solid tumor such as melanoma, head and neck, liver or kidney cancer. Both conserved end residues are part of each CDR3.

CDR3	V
CASSLGDSYLTEAFF	TRBV5-5
CASSLRTGGLTGELFF	TRBV11-2
CASSEYGHNEQFF	TRBV6-1
CASSWILPGPGGKETQYF	TRBV5-1
CASSGGPNTEAFF	TRBV7-9
CASSPPWEGARTFF	TRBV18
CASSLTQSSYNSPLHF	TRBV27
CASSLSPGGAYEQYF	TRBV5-1
CASNWGQGYEQYF	TRBV18
CASSLGQPSNYGYTF	TRBV7-8
CASSPTTGGSYEQYF	TRBV18
CASSADRFNYGYTF	TRBV7-8
CASSPTGRGGNTIYF	TRBV7-8
CASSLSSGPGISGYEQYF	TRBV7-2
CASSTGPFNYGYTF	TRBV6-5
CASSLSGTSSYNEQFF	TRBV7-2
CASSPDMNTEAFF	TRBV18
CASSYQREDQQYF	TRBV10-2
CASSPPNNYGYTF	TRBV6-5
CASSLTQGAANTGELFF	TRBV5-1
CASSEAWTGLVPSSYNEQFF	TRBV6-1
CAWSVLTVTDTQYF	TRBV30